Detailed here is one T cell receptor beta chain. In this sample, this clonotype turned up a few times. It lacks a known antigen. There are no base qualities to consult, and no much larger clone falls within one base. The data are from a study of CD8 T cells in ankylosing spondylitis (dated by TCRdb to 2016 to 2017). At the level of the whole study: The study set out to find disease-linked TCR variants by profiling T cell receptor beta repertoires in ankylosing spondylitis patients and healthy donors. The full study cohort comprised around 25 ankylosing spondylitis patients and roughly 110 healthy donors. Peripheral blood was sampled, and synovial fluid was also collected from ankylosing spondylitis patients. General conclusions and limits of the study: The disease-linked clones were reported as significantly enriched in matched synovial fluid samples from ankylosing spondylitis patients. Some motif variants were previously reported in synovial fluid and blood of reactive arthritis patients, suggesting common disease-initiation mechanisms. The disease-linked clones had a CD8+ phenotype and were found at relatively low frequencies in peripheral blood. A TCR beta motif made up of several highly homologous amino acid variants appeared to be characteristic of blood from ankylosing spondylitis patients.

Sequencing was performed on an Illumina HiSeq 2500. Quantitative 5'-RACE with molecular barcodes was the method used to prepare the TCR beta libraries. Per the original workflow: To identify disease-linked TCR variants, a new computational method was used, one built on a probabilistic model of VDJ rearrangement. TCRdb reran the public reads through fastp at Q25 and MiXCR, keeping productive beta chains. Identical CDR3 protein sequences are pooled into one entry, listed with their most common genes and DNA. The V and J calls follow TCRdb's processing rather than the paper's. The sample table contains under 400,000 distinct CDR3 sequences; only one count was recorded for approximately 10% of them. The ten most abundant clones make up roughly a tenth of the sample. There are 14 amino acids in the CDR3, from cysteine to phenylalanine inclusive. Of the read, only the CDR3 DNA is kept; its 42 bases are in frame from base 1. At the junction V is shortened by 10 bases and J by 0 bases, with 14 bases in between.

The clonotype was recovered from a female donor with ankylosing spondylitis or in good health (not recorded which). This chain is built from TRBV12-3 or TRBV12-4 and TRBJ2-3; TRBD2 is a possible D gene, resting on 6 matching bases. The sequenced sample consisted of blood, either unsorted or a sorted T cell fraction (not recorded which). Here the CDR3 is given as CATIRETSTDTQYF. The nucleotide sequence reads TGTGCCACCATCCGGGAGACTAGCACAGATACGCAGTATTTT.